This passage covers 8 T cell receptor beta chains from one sample sequenced in a study of blood T cell repertoires in COVID-19. Generated by immunoSEQ multiplex PCR, the TCRdb table keeps only in-frame clones and is missing some. The sample lists roughly 130,000 clones; around 85% were seen once. Sequenced material: peripheral blood. These receptors came from a woman aged 50 to 65 with acute or convalescent COVID-19.

The CDR3 loop is CASSPQNRLRNTEAFF. The CDR3 DNA reads TGTGCCAGCTCACCACAGAACCGGTTGAGGAACACTGAAGCTTTCTTT. The chain employs TRBV18 and TRBJ1-1; no clear D gene. The V gene lost 1 base and the J gene lost 1 base, with 13 bases spanning the gap. The germline CDR1 and CDR2 sequences are KGHSH and LQKENI. The CDR3 spans 16 residues.

This clone has only a few counts. This rearrangement joins TRBV2 to TRBJ2-5, with D possibly TRBD1 on 6 matching bases. This CDR3 contains 14 residues. With 6 bases removed from V and 0 bases from J, the gap between germline ends came to 11 bases. Germline lookup yields CDR1 SNHLY and CDR2 FYNNEI. CDR3 region: CASSPGQNQETQYF. The CDR3 DNA sequence: TGTGCCAGCAGCCCCGGACAGAACCAAGAGACCCAGTACTTC. The full variable domain, completed using reference TRBV2 and TRBJ2-5, is EPEVTQTPSHQVTQMGQEVILRCVPISNHLYFYWYRQILGQKVEFLVSFYNNEISEKSEIFDDQFSVERPDGSNFTLKIRSTKLEDSAMYFCASSPGQNQETQYFGPGTRLLVL.

The rearrangement links TRBV19 to TRBJ1-2, with 8 bases fitting TRBD1. V was clipped by 6 bases and J by 2 bases; unmatched bases: 8. The CDR3 loop spans 15 amino acids. CDR1 is LNHDA and CDR2 is SQIVND in the germline V gene (reference sequence). CDR3 bases: TGTGCCAGTAGCCAGGGGGCGCAGATGAACTATGGCTACACCTTC. Its protein product is CASSQGAQMNYGYTF.

The chain carries TRBV12-3 or TRBV12-4 and TRBJ2-7; D call uncertain. The CDR3 runs to 13 residues. Trimming shortened V by 0 bases and J by 2 bases, and 5 bases separated the two germline ends. Here the CDR3 reads CASSLAPTYEQYF. As DNA, the CDR3 is TGTGCCAGCAGTTTAGCTCCTACCTACGAGCAGTACTTC.

CDR3 bases: TGTGCCAGCAGTACTAAGAACAGGGGGAATACAGATACGCAGTATTTT. This gives the protein CASSTKNRGNTDTQYF. V and J are TRBV6-2 or TRBV6-3 and TRBJ2-3, with 8 bases aligning to TRBD1. There are 16 residues in the CDR3. Unmatched junction bases numbered 10, after V lost 5 bases and J lost 3 bases. The germline CDR1 and CDR2 sequences are MNHEY and SVGEGT.

The V gene is TRBV18, the J gene TRBJ1-1; D gene ambiguous. The CDR3 sequence is 12 residues long. Germline loops: CDR1 KGHSH, CDR2 LQKENI. Trimming stripped 6 bases from V and 0 bases from J, with 5 bases between. CDR3 coding DNA: TGTGCCAGCTCCACATTGAACACTGAAGCTTTCTTT. This encodes CASSTLNTEAFF. The variable domain in full, completed from reference TRBV18 and TRBJ1-1, reads NAGVMQNPRHLVRRRGQEARLRCSPMKGHSHVYWYRQLPEEGLKFMVYLQKENIIDESGMPKERFSAEFPKEGPSILRIQQVVRGDSAAYFCASSTLNTEAFFGQGTRLTVV.

V and J are TRBV28 and TRBJ1-1; no clear D gene. Germline V gene lookup returns CDR1 MDHEN and CDR2 SYDVKM. The V end lost 1 base, the J end lost 0 bases, and 6 bases lay between the germline ends. CDR3 length equals 14 residues. The CDR3 DNA is TGTGCCAGCAGTTTATCCTCGTTGAACACTGAAGCTTTCTTT. It yields the protein CASSLSSLNTEAFF.

The CDR3 sequence: CASSPVLGVDYGYTF. In DNA, the CDR3 is TGTGCCAGCTCACCCGTTTTAGGAGTCGACTATGGCTACACCTTC. The rearrangement links TRBV18 to TRBJ1-2; the D is unclear. Trimming took 3 bases from V and 3 from J, leaving 14 bases between them. The CDR3 loop spans 15 amino acids. Per germline, CDR1 KGHSH and CDR2 LQKENI. Full variable domain (remainder filled in from reference TRBV18 and TRBJ1-2): NAGVMQNPRHLVRRRGQEARLRCSPMKGHSHVYWYRQLPEEGLKFMVYLQKENIIDESGMPKERFSAEFPKEGPSILRIQQVVRGDSAAYFCASSPVLGVDYGYTFGSGTRLTVV.